Shown below are 10 T cell receptor beta chains from a single sample sequenced in a study of CD8+CD57+ T cells in acquired aplastic anemia. TCR beta VDJ combinations and CDR3 sequences were profiled from genomic DNA. One entry per CDR3 protein, called by TCRdb with MiXCR from the reads. The sample consists of a few hundred thousand distinct CDR3 sequences, approximately 56% of them appearing once. The specimen sequenced was sorted CD4+, CD8+, or CD8+CD57+ T cells (not recorded which) from PBMCs. These receptors originate from a human donor with severe aplastic anemia or a healthy control (not recorded which).

The V and J genes are TRBV12-3 or TRBV12-4 and TRBJ1-2; D remains unclear. The CDR3 has 12 amino acids. Trimming left V 1 base short and J 4 bases short, with 4 bases between. The CDR3 coding sequence is TGTGCCAGCAGTTTAGAATTCTATGGCTACACCTTC. Translating gives CASSLEFYGYTF.

The rearrangement joins TRBV27 to TRBJ1-2; TRBD1 is a possible D gene (6 bases). Germline values: CDR1 MNHEY, CDR2 SMNVEV (reference sequence). Trimming stripped 3 bases from V and 2 bases from J, with 16 bases between. This CDR3 has 16 residues. This CDR3 reads CASSLWGQGQNYGYTF. The CDR3 DNA sequence: TGTGCCAGCAGTTTGTGGGGGCAAGGACAGAACTATGGCTACACCTTC.

This clonotype appeared a single time. The chain uses TRBV12-5 and TRBJ1-1; a weak D match, TRBD1 (6 bases). Trimming pared 7 bases from V and 0 bases from J, leaving 12 bases between. There are 14 residues in the CDR3. Germline V gene lookup returns CDR1 LGHNT and CDR2 FRNRAP. CDR3 loop: CASAWTVLNTEAFF. The CDR3, as DNA: TGTGCTAGTGCCTGGACAGTACTGAACACTGAAGCTTTCTTT.

The sample holds a few counts of this clonotype. The CDR3 protein is CASSPRGNQPQHF. As DNA, the CDR3 is TGTGCCAGCAGCCCTCGAGGGAATCAGCCCCAGCATTTT. This chain joins TRBV9 and TRBJ1-5; D is ambiguous. The CDR3 contains 13 residues. V lost 4 bases, J lost 4 bases, and 9 bases lay in between. Germline assignment: CDR1 SGDLS and CDR2 YYNGEE.

At least ten counts were recorded for this clonotype. An end of the junction differs from the germline gene, which may be a read error. V gene TRBV6-6 combines with J gene TRBJ1-2; 7 bases agree with TRBD1. This CDR3 spans 14 amino acids. Germline V gene sequence: CDR1 MNHNY, CDR2 SVGAGI (reference sequence). DNA of the CDR3: TGTGCCAGCACCTCACCGGGGACAGCCGTATCGATCGGATTC. It encodes CASTSPGTAVSIGF.

This clonotype was recorded many times. V is TRBV7-2 and J is TRBJ1-6; TRBD1 is a possible D gene (5 bases). Trimming took 0 bases from V and 5 from J, leaving 14 bases between them. The length of the CDR3 is 17 residues. Per germline, CDR1 SGHTA and CDR2 FQGNSA. The CDR3 protein is CASSLATGARNNSPLHF. As DNA, the CDR3 is TGTGCCAGCAGCTTAGCGACTGGGGCCCGAAATAATTCACCCCTCCACTTT.

The chain joins TRBV10-3 to TRBJ2-7; D is unclear. V lost 3 bases to trimming and J lost 0 bases, with 15 bases between them. Germline loops: CDR1 ENHRY, CDR2 SYGVKD. CDR3 length equals 16 residues. CDR3 loop: CAISDPERGSSYEQYF. The CDR3 region has the DNA TGTGCCATCAGTGACCCGGAGCGCGGTAGCTCCTACGAGCAGTACTTC.

This clonotype occurred once. The chain links TRBV7-9 to TRBJ2-5, with TRBD2 matching 14 bases. The CDR3 sequence is 15 residues long. The junction had 2 bases not matched to a gene; V was cut back by 4 bases and J by 4 bases. The germline V gene encodes CDR1 SEHNR and CDR2 FQNEAQ (reference sequence). The CDR3 DNA reads TGTGCCAGCAGCTCGGGACTAGCGGGGGCAGAGACCCAGTACTTC. It specifies CASSSGLAGAETQYF.

V usage is TRBV20-1 and J usage is TRBJ1-3; 7 nucleotides align to TRBD1. Losses at the gene ends were 5 bases for V and 8 bases for J; bases not matched to a gene: 9. Germline V gene data show CDR1 as DFQATT and CDR2 as SNEGSKA (reference sequence). The CDR3 covers 13 residues. DNA for the CDR3: TGCAGTGCTTCTGACAGGGCAGGCTACACCATATATTTT. Residues: CSASDRAGYTIYF.

This rearrangement joins TRBV4-3 to TRBJ2-7; 8 bases map to TRBD1. This CDR3 comprises 15 residues. The ends lost 1 base at V and 2 bases at J; junction bases unmatched: 4. The V gene's germline CDR1 is LGHNA and CDR2 YSLEER. The CDR3: CASSQGQGITYEQYF. CDR3 bases: TGCGCCAGCAGCCAAGGACAGGGGATTACCTACGAGCAGTACTTC.